The rows below give T cell receptor beta chains drawn from one sample of a study of T cell responses to AZD1222 COVID-19 vaccine. This table comes from immunoSEQ multiplex PCR, and its TCRdb copy is limited to in-frame clones, with some not included. The profile covers about 120,000 clones, with 80% to 95% appearing a single time and over 6% taken by the ten largest. Sequenced material: peripheral blood, taken on day 0 of AZD1222 vaccination. These receptors all stem from an adult in good health. CDR3s include the opening cysteine and the closing phenylalanine or tryptophan. The D gene is left open where the match is weak. Clone size is given for some rows only: seen once, a few or many times, or a class if the clone is expanded.

D gene: -
V gene: TRBV7-2
J gene: TRBJ1-4
clone size: -
CDR3 DNA: TGTGCCAGCAGCTTACGGGGGCCTTCTAATGAAAAACTGTTTTTT
CDR3 protein: CASSLRGPSNEKLFF

D gene: TRBD1
V gene: TRBV18
J gene: TRBJ1-5
clone size: -
CDR3 DNA: TGTGCCAGCTCCCCTGAAGGGGGCAGTCAGCCCCAGCATTTT
CDR3 protein: CASSPEGGSQPQHF

D gene: -
V gene: TRBV7-9
J gene: TRBJ1-2
clone size: -
CDR3 DNA: TGTGCCAGCAGCTTTGGTCCCGCCCTCGACCTTGGCTACACCTTC
CDR3 protein: CASSFGPALDLGYTF

D gene: -
V gene: TRBV3-1/TRBV3-2
J gene: TRBJ2-1
clone size: -
CDR3 DNA: TGTGCCAGCAGCTCCCCGGACAGAAGGGGACTTGAGCAGTTCTTC
CDR3 protein: CASSSPDRRGLEQFF

D gene: -
V gene: TRBV27
J gene: TRBJ2-2
clone size: once
CDR3 DNA: TGTGCCAGCACCCGGAGGGCCAGCACGAACACCGGGGAGCTGTTTTTT
CDR3 protein: CASTRRASTNTGELFF

D gene: -
V gene: TRBV27
J gene: TRBJ1-3
clone size: -
CDR3 DNA: TGTGCCAGCAGTTTATCTCAGGCAGGAAACTCTGGAAACACCATATATTTT
CDR3 protein: CASSLSQAGNSGNTIYF

D gene: -
V gene: TRBV5-6
J gene: TRBJ1-2
clone size: -
CDR3 DNA: TGTGCCAGCAGCATTGGGACCGCCAACTATGGCTACACCTTC
CDR3 protein: CASSIGTANYGYTF

D gene: -
V gene: TRBV27
J gene: TRBJ1-5
clone size: -
CDR3 DNA: TGTGCCAGCAGTTTAATATCGGGCGGGGGCAATCAGCCCCAGCATTTT
CDR3 protein: CASSLISGGGNQPQHF

D gene: -
V gene: TRBV20-1
J gene: TRBJ1-1
clone size: -
CDR3 DNA: TGCAGTGCTAGAAGAAGGGGTGAAGCTTTCTTT
CDR3 protein: CSARRRGEAFF

D gene: -
V gene: TRBV10-2
J gene: TRBJ1-3
clone size: -
CDR3 DNA: TGCGCCAGCAGTGAAACGGGGGGAAACACCATATATTTT
CDR3 protein: CASSETGGNTIYF

D gene: -
V gene: TRBV7-9
J gene: TRBJ2-1
clone size: -
CDR3 DNA: TGTGCCAGCAGCCGCCAGAGCCCAACGTTGGTAAATGAGCAGTTCTTC
CDR3 protein: CASSRQSPTLVNEQFF

D gene: TRBD1
V gene: TRBV7-2
J gene: TRBJ2-5
clone size: -
CDR3 DNA: TGTGCCAGCAGCTTAGAAGGGGGCCGAGAGACCCAGTACTTC
CDR3 protein: CASSLEGGRETQYF

D gene: TRBD1
V gene: TRBV29-1
J gene: TRBJ2-1
clone size: -
CDR3 DNA: TGCAGCGTTCCCCCCAGGGACAGCCCTTACAATGAGCAGTTCTTC
CDR3 protein: CSVPPRDSPYNEQFF

D gene: -
V gene: TRBV5-8
J gene: TRBJ1-6
clone size: -
CDR3 DNA: TGTGCCAGCAGCCCTTCCGGGACCGGCTTCGTACCCCTCCACTTT
CDR3 protein: CASSPSGTGFVPLHF

D gene: TRBD2
V gene: TRBV19
J gene: TRBJ2-3
clone size: -
CDR3 DNA: TGTGCCAGTAGTAGACGACACTCTAGCGGGGGGGTCACAGATACGCAGTATTTT
CDR3 protein: CASSRRHSSGGVTDTQYF

D gene: -
V gene: TRBV5-4
J gene: TRBJ2-1
clone size: once
CDR3 DNA: TGTGCCAGCAGCTTGGCCCGGGCAGGAGGCCGGTTCAGGAATGAGCAGTTCTTC
CDR3 protein: CASSLARAGGRFRNEQFF

D gene: -
V gene: TRBV18
J gene: TRBJ2-3
clone size: -
CDR3 DNA: TGTGCCAGCTCACCAACAGAGCGGGCTAGCACAGATACGCAGTATTTT
CDR3 protein: CASSPTERASTDTQYF

D gene: TRBD1
V gene: TRBV5-1
J gene: TRBJ1-5
clone size: -
CDR3 DNA: TGCGCCAGCAGCTTGACAGGGGGCGATCAGCCCCAGCATTTT
CDR3 protein: CASSLTGGDQPQHF

D gene: TRBD1
V gene: TRBV27
J gene: TRBJ1-2
clone size: -
CDR3 DNA: TGTGCCAGCAGTTTCACAGGGGGCAGCTATGGCTACACCTTC
CDR3 protein: CASSFTGGSYGYTF

D gene: -
V gene: TRBV12-3/TRBV12-4
J gene: TRBJ1-2
clone size: -
CDR3 DNA: TGTGCCAGCACCTCGGGGGTAGTTCATGGCTACACCTTC
CDR3 protein: CASTSGVVHGYTF

D gene: TRBD1
V gene: TRBV28
J gene: TRBJ1-5
clone size: -
CDR3 DNA: TGTGCCAGCAGCTCGGGACAGTTTAGCAATCAGCCCCAGCATTTT
CDR3 protein: CASSSGQFSNQPQHF

D gene: TRBD2
V gene: TRBV28
J gene: TRBJ2-2
clone size: -
CDR3 DNA: TGTGCCAGCAGGACGGGGGGGCTTACCGGGGAGCTGTTTTTT
CDR3 protein: CASRTGGLTGELFF

D gene: -
V gene: TRBV7-2
J gene: TRBJ1-5
clone size: -
CDR3 DNA: TGTGCCAGCAGCTTAGAATTGGGCTACAATCAGCCCCAGCATTTT
CDR3 protein: CASSLELGYNQPQHF

D gene: -
V gene: TRBV28
J gene: TRBJ1-3
clone size: -
CDR3 DNA: TGTGCCAGCAGCCCCGACAGAGTCTCTGGAAACACCATATATTTT
CDR3 protein: CASSPDRVSGNTIYF

D gene: -
V gene: TRBV5-6
J gene: TRBJ2-7
clone size: -
CDR3 DNA: TGTGCCAGCTCGAAGACATCCTACGAGCAGTACTTT
CDR3 protein: CASSKTSYEQYF

D gene: -
V gene: TRBV19
J gene: TRBJ1-1
clone size: -
CDR3 DNA: TGTGCCAGTAGTATCGGGGGCTGGGCTGAAGCTTTCTTT
CDR3 protein: CASSIGGWAEAFF

D gene: TRBD1
V gene: TRBV11-2
J gene: TRBJ2-7
clone size: -
CDR3 DNA: TGTGCCAGCAGCCCAACCGGGGGTCGGGACAGGCCCCACGAGCAGTACTTC
CDR3 protein: CASSPTGGRDRPHEQYF

D gene: TRBD1
V gene: TRBV20-1
J gene: TRBJ1-5
clone size: -
CDR3 DNA: TGCAGTGCTAGTAAGACCGGACAGGGGCATCAGCCCCAGCATTTT
CDR3 protein: CSASKTGQGHQPQHF

D gene: -
V gene: TRBV18
J gene: TRBJ1-5
clone size: -
CDR3 DNA: TGTGCCAGCTCGGCTCTAGGACAGATGAATCAGCCCCAGCATTTT
CDR3 protein: CASSALGQMNQPQHF

D gene: -
V gene: TRBV5-1
J gene: TRBJ1-1
clone size: -
CDR3 DNA: TGCGCCAGCAGCTTGGGGGGGCTTCCGAACACTGAAGCTTTCTTT
CDR3 protein: CASSLGGLPNTEAFF

D gene: -
V gene: TRBV14
J gene: TRBJ2-6
clone size: -
CDR3 DNA: TGTGCCAGCAGCCAATTTCAAACTGGGGCCAACGTCCTGACTTTC
CDR3 protein: CASSQFQTGANVLTF

D gene: TRBD1
V gene: TRBV5-1
J gene: TRBJ1-2
clone size: -
CDR3 DNA: TGCGCCAGCAGCTCCGGGGGGACAGGCCCTGACACCTTC
CDR3 protein: CASSSGGTGPDTF

D gene: TRBD1
V gene: TRBV19
J gene: TRBJ2-7
clone size: once
CDR3 DNA: TGTGCCAGTAGTTCCGGGACAGGGTTTTACGAGCAGTACTTC
CDR3 protein: CASSSGTGFYEQYF

D gene: TRBD1
V gene: TRBV19
J gene: TRBJ2-2
clone size: -
CDR3 DNA: TGTGCCAGTAGTATGGGACAGGGGGCTCATATGGCCGGGGAGCTGTTTTTT
CDR3 protein: CASSMGQGAHMAGELFF

D gene: -
V gene: TRBV5-5
J gene: TRBJ2-1
clone size: -
CDR3 DNA: TGTGCCAGCAGCTTAGACAGGACCTCCTACAATGAGCAGTTCTTC
CDR3 protein: CASSLDRTSYNEQFF

D gene: -
V gene: TRBV27
J gene: TRBJ2-7
clone size: few
CDR3 DNA: TGTGCCAGCAGTCACCAAAAAGACTACGAGCAGTACTTC
CDR3 protein: CASSHQKDYEQYF

D gene: -
V gene: TRBV30
J gene: TRBJ2-5
clone size: -
CDR3 DNA: TGTGCCTGGAACCTAAGACGAGGGGAAGGGGAGACCCAGTACTTC
CDR3 protein: CAWNLRRGEGETQYF

D gene: TRBD1
V gene: TRBV24-1
J gene: TRBJ1-5
clone size: -
CDR3 DNA: TGTGCCACCGGAGGACAGGCGAATAGCAATCAGCCCCAGCATTTT
CDR3 protein: CATGGQANSNQPQHF

D gene: TRBD1
V gene: TRBV11-1
J gene: TRBJ2-7
clone size: medium-sized
CDR3 DNA: TGTGCCAGCAGCTTGACAGGGTACGAGCAGTACTTC
CDR3 protein: CASSLTGYEQYF

D gene: -
V gene: TRBV4-1
J gene: TRBJ1-1
clone size: -
CDR3 DNA: TGCGCCAGCAGCCAAAGCAACGAAGCTTTCTTT
CDR3 protein: CASSQSNEAFF

D gene: -
V gene: TRBV11-3
J gene: TRBJ1-2
clone size: -
CDR3 DNA: TGTGCCAGCAGGGGGGACGGGGTCTATGGCTACACCTTC
CDR3 protein: CASRGDGVYGYTF

D gene: -
V gene: TRBV2
J gene: TRBJ1-2
clone size: -
CDR3 DNA: TGTGCCAGCAGTACAGACAGCTATGGCTACACCTTC
CDR3 protein: CASSTDSYGYTF

D gene: -
V gene: TRBV30
J gene: TRBJ1-4
clone size: -
CDR3 DNA: TGTGCCTGGAGTGGGGGGTCAACTAATGAAAAACTGTTTTTT
CDR3 protein: CAWSGGSTNEKLFF

D gene: -
V gene: TRBV19
J gene: TRBJ1-5
clone size: -
CDR3 DNA: TGTGCCAGTAGAGCGGGCGGGGAGCCCCAGCATTTT
CDR3 protein: CASRAGGEPQHF

D gene: -
V gene: TRBV28
J gene: TRBJ1-3
clone size: -
CDR3 DNA: TGTGCCAGCAGTTTAAGAGGGGCTGGAAACACCATATATTTT
CDR3 protein: CASSLRGAGNTIYF

D gene: TRBD2
V gene: TRBV5-1
J gene: TRBJ2-3
clone size: once
CDR3 DNA: TGCGCCAGCAGCTTAGGGGAGGGGTCAGATACGCAGTATTTT
CDR3 protein: CASSLGEGSDTQYF

D gene: -
V gene: TRBV5-1
J gene: TRBJ2-3
clone size: once
CDR3 DNA: TGCGCCAGCAGCCACCGGGACACCCACACAGATACGCAGTATTTT
CDR3 protein: CASSHRDTHTDTQYF

D gene: TRBD1
V gene: TRBV19
J gene: TRBJ2-1
clone size: once
CDR3 DNA: TGTGCCAGCCGCTCCCGGGACAGGTACAATGAGCAGTTCTTC
CDR3 protein: CASRSRDRYNEQFF

D gene: -
V gene: TRBV10-1
J gene: TRBJ1-3
clone size: -
CDR3 DNA: TGCGCCAGCAGTGGCGGGAGCTCTGGAAACACCATATATTTT
CDR3 protein: CASSGGSSGNTIYF

D gene: -
V gene: TRBV6-5
J gene: TRBJ2-2
clone size: -
CDR3 DNA: TGTGCCAGCAGTTACCAGGGGAACACCGGGGAGCTGTTTTTT
CDR3 protein: CASSYQGNTGELFF